These 22 T cell receptor beta chains were sequenced from one sample in a study of T cell repertoires in ileal Crohn's disease. The data were produced by immunoSEQ multiplex PCR, yet TCRdb's version contains in-frame clones alone and is incomplete. The sample includes 11,000 to 15,000 clones, under 80% of them seen just once. Source material: ileal tissue. Source of these receptors: an adult with Crohn's disease.

The chain combines TRBV2 with TRBJ2-5; D perhaps matches TRBD2 (7 bases). This CDR3 has 19 residues. V was clipped by 0 bases and J by 1 base, with 21 bases between them. Germline V lookup: CDR1 SNHLY, CDR2 FYNNEI. CDR3 sequence: CASSEALLGGGGSQETQYF. The CDR3 nucleotides read TGTGCCAGCAGTGAAGCGCTTCTGGGGGGAGGGGGGTCCCAAGAGACCCAGTACTTC. Complete variable domain (other parts from reference TRBV2 and TRBJ2-5): EPEVTQTPSHQVTQMGQEVILRCVPISNHLYFYWYRQILGQKVEFLVSFYNNEISEKSEIFDDQFSVERPDGSNFTLKIRSTKLEDSAMYFCASSEALLGGGGSQETQYFGPGTRLLVL.

The table lists this clone with a few counts. The rearrangement joins TRBV7-2 to TRBJ2-1, with D unresolved. Per the germline V gene, CDR1 is SGHTA and CDR2 is FQGNSA. The CDR3 has 14 amino acids. V lost 1 base, J lost 6 bases, and 10 bases lay in between. DNA of the CDR3: TGTGCCAGCAGCTTAGTGTCCGGCGGCAATGAGCAGTTCTTC. It yields the protein CASSLVSGGNEQFF.

In its sample, this clone was seen once. The rearrangement joins TRBV5-6 to TRBJ2-1, with 12 bases fitting TRBD2. With V trimmed by 2 bases and J by 9 bases, 9 bases remained unmatched. This CDR3 contains 16 residues. The germline gives CDR1 SGHDT, CDR2 YYEEEE. The CDR3 DNA sequence: TGTGCCAGCAGCTTCTCTAGCGGGAGGGCCGTGAGTGAGCAGTTCTTC. It translates to CASSFSSGRAVSEQFF.

The chain has TRBV19 and TRBJ1-6; 7 bases are a match to TRBD1. The CDR3 covers 15 residues. Unmatched junction bases numbered 9, after V lost 6 bases and J lost 7 bases. From germline, CDR1 is LNHDA and CDR2 SQIVND (reference sequence). The CDR3 region has the DNA TGTGCCAGTAGCGTACCGGGACAGAGGAATTCACCCCTCCACTTT. This sequence encodes CASSVPGQRNSPLHF.

The chain is built from TRBV27 and TRBJ2-1; 8 positions agree with TRBD2. With V trimmed by 9 bases and J by 3 bases, 7 bases remained unmatched. CDR1 and CDR2 (germline): MNHEY, SMNVEV (reference sequence). The CDR3 covers 14 residues. The CDR3: CASREGTHYNEQFF. The CDR3 coding sequence is TGTGCCAGTCGGGAGGGGACCCACTACAATGAGCAGTTCTTC.

This clone was detected only once. The chain joins TRBV28 to TRBJ2-1; 11 bases fit TRBD2. Germline CDR1 reads MDHEN; CDR2 reads SYDVKM. This CDR3 contains 17 residues. With V trimmed by 7 bases and J by 4 bases, 12 bases remained unmatched. The CDR3 region is CASIGTSGSRGYNEQFF. CDR3 bases: TGTGCCAGCATTGGAACTAGCGGGAGTAGGGGGTACAATGAGCAGTTCTTC.

The chain is built from TRBV20-1 and TRBJ2-7, with D perhaps TRBD1 (6 bases). The V end was cut by 1 base, the J end by 7 bases, with 8 bases between. CDR1 and CDR2 (germline): DFQATT, SNEGSKA (reference sequence). The CDR3 is 11 residues long. The CDR3 region has the DNA TGCAGTGCTAGAGTGGGGACAGAGCAGTACTTC. Translated: CSARVGTEQYF.

The chain carries TRBV5-1 and TRBJ1-3; a possible D gene is TRBD1 (6 bases). CDR1 SGHRS and CDR2 YFSETQ come from the germline V gene. The CDR3 length is 14 residues. V lost 5 bases and J 1 base, leaving 10 bases between the germline ends. CDR3 protein: CASSRTESGNTIYF. CDR3 in DNA: TGCGCCAGCAGTCGGACAGAGTCTGGAAACACCATATATTTT.

The chain uses TRBV4-2 and TRBJ1-1; no clear D gene. CDR3 length: 13 amino acids. From germline, CDR1 is LGHNA and CDR2 YNFKEQ. The V end lost 4 bases, the J end lost 0 bases, and 6 bases lay between the germline ends. CDR3 sequence reads: CASSRSMNTEAFF. The CDR3 coding sequence is TGTGCCAGCAGCCGGAGCATGAACACTGAAGCTTTCTTT.

This sequence joins TRBV7-2 and TRBJ1-2; no definite D call. V lost 1 base and J 8 bases, leaving 11 bases between the germline ends. This CDR3 is 13 amino acids long. Germline-derived CDR1 and CDR2 are SGHTA and FQGNSA. The CDR3, as DNA: TGTGCCAGCAGCTTAGTGAGAGGGCCAGGCTACACCTTC. This gives the protein CASSLVRGPGYTF.

This chain links TRBV29-1 with TRBJ1-2, with TRBD1 matching 8 bases. CDR1 SQVTM and CDR2 ANQGSEA come from the germline V gene. This CDR3 spans 13 amino acids. The ends lost 5 bases at V and 7 bases at J; junction bases unmatched: 9. This CDR3 is CSVPDRGGGGYTF. CDR3 sequence (DNA): TGCAGCGTTCCCGACAGGGGCGGGGGTGGCTACACCTTC.

The V and J genes are TRBV4-1 and TRBJ1-2; 7 nucleotides line up with TRBD1. The ends lost 1 base at V and 5 bases at J; junction bases unmatched: 1. CDR1 is MGHRA, CDR2 YSYEKL, per germline. This CDR3 is built from 13 residues. DNA for the CDR3: TGCGCCAGCAGCCAAGCGGGACAGTATGGCTACACCTTC. Its translation is CASSQAGQYGYTF.

The chain combines TRBV5-1 with TRBJ2-3, with a tentative D call TRBD2 (5 bases). The CDR3 length is 13 residues. Germline loops: CDR1 SGHRS, CDR2 YFSETQ. V gave up 4 bases and J gave up 0 bases, with 6 bases separating them. DNA for the CDR3: TGCGCCAGCAGCCCGGGGAGCACAGATACGCAGTATTTT. The encoded protein is CASSPGSTDTQYF.

The chain joins TRBV27 to TRBJ1-2, with 7 bases lining up with TRBD1. J was trimmed by 9 bases and V by 4 bases; bases with no gene match: 8. Germline loops: CDR1 MNHEY, CDR2 SMNVEV (reference sequence). The CDR3 has 13 amino acids. The CDR3 DNA reads TGTGCCAGCAGTTCTATCGCAGGGGGTAGCTACACCTTC. Its translation is CASSSIAGGSYTF.

Only a few counts were recorded for this clone. J is TRBJ1-1 and V is TRBV5-4; 7 nucleotides align to TRBD1. The germline gives CDR1 SGHNT, CDR2 YYREEE (reference sequence). This CDR3 region has 14 residues. V lost 0 bases, J lost 6 bases, and 5 bases stayed unmatched. CDR3 nucleotides: TGTGCCAGCAGCTTGGAAGGGGGCGGCTCTGAAGCTTTCTTT. Its translation: CASSLEGGGSEAFF.

This chain connects TRBV6-1 to TRBJ1-5; the match to TRBD1 covers 7 bases. This CDR3 spans 15 amino acids. With V trimmed by 4 bases and J by 6 bases, 9 bases remained unmatched. Germline values: CDR1 MNHNS, CDR2 SASEGT. The CDR3 DNA reads as TGTGCCAGCAGTGGACACAGGGGCATAGGTCAGCCCCAGCATTTT. Translating it yields CASSGHRGIGQPQHF.

The chain combines TRBV9 with TRBJ2-1; 10 bases map to TRBD2. With V trimmed by 3 bases and J by 8 bases, 8 bases remained unmatched. The CDR3 spans 15 residues. From germline, CDR1 is SGDLS and CDR2 YYNGEE. The CDR3 nucleotides are TGTGCCAGCAGCGCCTTAGCGGGGGGCTTGGATGAGCAGTTCTTC. This sequence encodes CASSALAGGLDEQFF.

This chain connects TRBV5-1 to TRBJ1-1; D perhaps matches TRBD1 (5 bases). There are 13 residues in the CDR3. Germline values: CDR1 SGHRS, CDR2 YFSETQ. Trimming took 4 bases from V and 5 from J, leaving 12 bases between them. The CDR3 loop is CASSTDTITEAFF. CDR3 DNA: TGCGCCAGCAGCACGGACACCATTACTGAAGCTTTCTTT.

This chain joins TRBV12-2 and TRBJ2-7; the table names TRBD1, a call not compared with the DNA. TRBV12-2 is shown as a pseudogene. This CDR3 is 16 amino acids long. CDR3 nucleotide sequence: TGTGCAAGTCGCTTATTCGACAGCGCGTTTATGTACGAGCAGTACTTC. This codes for CASRLFDSAFMYEQYF.

The CDR3 loop is CASGAGGGRLQETQYF. The CDR3 DNA follows: TGTGCCAGCGGGGCGGGAGGGGGTAGACTCCAAGAGACCCAGTACTTC. J is TRBJ2-5 and V is TRBV5-4; 9 bases are shared with TRBD2. The germline V gene has CDR1 SGHNT and CDR2 YYREEE (reference sequence). The CDR3 totals 16 residues. With 7 bases clipped from V and 1 base from J, the junction kept 11 bases outside the gene matches.

This chain joins TRBV30 and TRBJ1-1; 10 nucleotides agree with TRBD1. With 4 bases clipped from V and 9 bases from J, the junction kept 11 bases outside the gene matches. The CDR3 extends over 14 amino acids. Germline lookup yields CDR1 GTSNPN and CDR2 SVGIG (reference sequence). CDR3 amino acids: CAWTGTGVVGKAFF. The CDR3 nucleotides read TGTGCCTGGACCGGGACAGGGGTGGTTGGAAAAGCTTTCTTT.

The chain is built from TRBV7-3 and TRBJ2-3; the match to TRBD2 covers 11 bases. Per the germline V gene, CDR1 is SGHTA and CDR2 is FQGTGA. Trimming at V came to 5 bases and at J to 6 bases, leaving 10 bases not matched to a gene. The CDR3 runs to 16 residues. The CDR3 DNA sequence: TGTGCCAGCAGCCCGAGGGCTAGCGGGAGGACTGATACGCAGTATTTT. Translated: CASSPRASGRTDTQYF.